This TCR beta chain originates from a study of cytomegalovirus exposure and HLA in healthy donors. CDR3 length equals 17 residues. Germline values: CDR1 MNHEY, CDR2 SMNVEV (reference sequence). V lost 5 bases to trimming and J lost 2 bases, with 20 bases between them. The repertoire was sequenced with immunoSEQ multiplex PCR; TCRdb's copy has only in-frame clones and lacks some. Of more than 45,000 clones in the sample, roughly nine tenths were seen once. The V gene is TRBV27, the J gene TRBJ2-3; TRBD2 might be the D (6 bases). The sample was PBMCs. This sequence was found in a woman younger than 45 in good health and CMV-seronegative. The CDR3, as DNA: TGTGCCAGCAGTAGAAGACTAGTAACCGACCTCACAGATACGCAGTATTTT. It specifies CASSRRLVTDLTDTQYF.